What follows describes a single TCR beta chain. The antigen is undetermined. This record comes from a study of T cell responses to AZD1222 COVID-19 vaccine. Whole-study findings and limits: A mostly white British donor set with more females was recruited, and clonal diversity was possibly underestimated. No day 14 peak samples; only post-peak repertoires were characterized. Vaccine-associated CD4 TCRs spanned spike, dominant at 160-218 and 743-854. Seropositive at baseline were only a handful of AZD1222 recipients.

The assay was immunoSEQ multiplex PCR, and TCRdb's table has in-frame clones only and misses some. The sample holds approximately 110,000 clones; 92% are singletons and the top ten take roughly 1.1%. V shed 8 bases and J 4 bases; nucleotides not matched to a gene: 12. Germline V lookup: CDR1 LNHDA, CDR2 SQIVND (reference sequence). The CDR3 runs to 15 residues. The source is an adult in good health. Sequencing was performed on peripheral blood, taken on day 0 of AZD1222 vaccination. The rearrangement uses TRBV19 and TRBJ1-2, with 8 nucleotides matching TRBD1. CDR3 amino acids: CASRVFDRGLYGYTF. DNA of the CDR3: TGTGCCAGTCGGGTCTTTGACAGGGGCCTCTATGGCTACACCTTC.